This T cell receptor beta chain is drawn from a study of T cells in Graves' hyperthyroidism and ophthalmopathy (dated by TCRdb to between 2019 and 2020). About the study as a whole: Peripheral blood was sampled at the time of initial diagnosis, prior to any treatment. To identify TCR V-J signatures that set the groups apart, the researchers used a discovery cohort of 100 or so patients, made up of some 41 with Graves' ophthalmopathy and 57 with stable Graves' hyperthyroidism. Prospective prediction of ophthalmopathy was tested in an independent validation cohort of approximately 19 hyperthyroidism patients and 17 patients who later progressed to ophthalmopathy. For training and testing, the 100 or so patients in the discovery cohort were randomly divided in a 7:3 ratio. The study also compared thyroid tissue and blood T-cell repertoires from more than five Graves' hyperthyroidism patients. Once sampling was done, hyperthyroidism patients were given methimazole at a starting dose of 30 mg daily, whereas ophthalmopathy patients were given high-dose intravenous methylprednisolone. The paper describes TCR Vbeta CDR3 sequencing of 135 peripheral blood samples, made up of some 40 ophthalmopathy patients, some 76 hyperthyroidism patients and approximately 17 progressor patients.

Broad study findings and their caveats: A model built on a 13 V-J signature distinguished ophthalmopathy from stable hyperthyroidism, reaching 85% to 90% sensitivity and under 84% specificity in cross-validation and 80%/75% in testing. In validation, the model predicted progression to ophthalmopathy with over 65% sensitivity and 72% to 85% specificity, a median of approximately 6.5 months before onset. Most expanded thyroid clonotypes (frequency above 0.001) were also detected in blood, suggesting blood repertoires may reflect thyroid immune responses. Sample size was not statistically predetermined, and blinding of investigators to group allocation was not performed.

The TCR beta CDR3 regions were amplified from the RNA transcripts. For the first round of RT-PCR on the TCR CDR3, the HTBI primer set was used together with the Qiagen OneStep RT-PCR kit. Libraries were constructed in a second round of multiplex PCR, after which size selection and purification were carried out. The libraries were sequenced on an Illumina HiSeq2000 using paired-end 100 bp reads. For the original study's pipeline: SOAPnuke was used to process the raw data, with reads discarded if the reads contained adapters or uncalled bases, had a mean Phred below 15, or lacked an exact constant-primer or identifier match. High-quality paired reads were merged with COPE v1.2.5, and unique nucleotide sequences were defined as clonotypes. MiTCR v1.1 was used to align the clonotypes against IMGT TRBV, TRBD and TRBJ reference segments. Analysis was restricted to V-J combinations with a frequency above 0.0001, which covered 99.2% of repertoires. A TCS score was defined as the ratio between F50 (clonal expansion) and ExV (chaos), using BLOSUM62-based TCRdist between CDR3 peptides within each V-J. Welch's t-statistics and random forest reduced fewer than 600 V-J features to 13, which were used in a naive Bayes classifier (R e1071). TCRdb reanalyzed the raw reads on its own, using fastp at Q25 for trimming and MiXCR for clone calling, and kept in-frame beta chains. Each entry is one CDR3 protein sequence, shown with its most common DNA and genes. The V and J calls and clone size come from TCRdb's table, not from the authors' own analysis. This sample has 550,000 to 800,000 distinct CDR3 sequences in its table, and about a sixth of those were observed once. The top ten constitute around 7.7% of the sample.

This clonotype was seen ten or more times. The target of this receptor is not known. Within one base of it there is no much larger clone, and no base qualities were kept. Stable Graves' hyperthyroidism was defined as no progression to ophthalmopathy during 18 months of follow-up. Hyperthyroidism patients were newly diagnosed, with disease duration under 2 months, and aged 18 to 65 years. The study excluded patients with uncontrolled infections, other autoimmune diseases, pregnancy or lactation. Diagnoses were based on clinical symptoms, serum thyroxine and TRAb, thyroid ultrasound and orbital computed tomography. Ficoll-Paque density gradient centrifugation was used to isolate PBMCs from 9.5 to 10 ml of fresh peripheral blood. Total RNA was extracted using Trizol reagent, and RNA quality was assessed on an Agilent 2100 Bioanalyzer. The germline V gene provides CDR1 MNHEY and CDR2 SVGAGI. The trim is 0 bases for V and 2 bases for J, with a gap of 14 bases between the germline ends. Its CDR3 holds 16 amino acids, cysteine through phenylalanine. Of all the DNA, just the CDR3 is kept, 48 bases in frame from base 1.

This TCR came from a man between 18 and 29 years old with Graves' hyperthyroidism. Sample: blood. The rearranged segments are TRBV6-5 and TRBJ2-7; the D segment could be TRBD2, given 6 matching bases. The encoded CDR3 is CASSYSGTGNPYEQYF. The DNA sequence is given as TGTGCCAGCAGTTACTCAGGGACTGGGAACCCCTACGAGCAGTACTTC.